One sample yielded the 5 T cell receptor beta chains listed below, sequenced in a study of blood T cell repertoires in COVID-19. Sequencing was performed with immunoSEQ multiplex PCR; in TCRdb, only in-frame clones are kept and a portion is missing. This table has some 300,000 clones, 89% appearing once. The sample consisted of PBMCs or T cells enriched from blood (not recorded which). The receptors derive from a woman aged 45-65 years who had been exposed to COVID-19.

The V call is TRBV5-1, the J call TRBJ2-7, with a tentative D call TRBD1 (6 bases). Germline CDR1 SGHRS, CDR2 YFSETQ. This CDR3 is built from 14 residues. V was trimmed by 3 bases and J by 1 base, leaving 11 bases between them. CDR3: CASSSYQGSYEQYF. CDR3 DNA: TGCGCCAGCAGCTCCTACCAGGGGTCCTACGAGCAGTACTTC.

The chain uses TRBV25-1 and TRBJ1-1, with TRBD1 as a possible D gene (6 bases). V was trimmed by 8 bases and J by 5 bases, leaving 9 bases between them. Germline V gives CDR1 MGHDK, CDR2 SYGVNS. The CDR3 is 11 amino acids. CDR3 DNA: TGTGCCAGCTCCAGGGGAACTGAAGCTTTCTTT. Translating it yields CASSRGTEAFF.

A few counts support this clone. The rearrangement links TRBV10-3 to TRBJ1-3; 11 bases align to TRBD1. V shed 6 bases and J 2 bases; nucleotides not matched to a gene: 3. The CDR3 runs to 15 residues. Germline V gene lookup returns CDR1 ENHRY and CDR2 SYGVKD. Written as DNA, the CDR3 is TGTGCCATCAGCGGGGACAGGGGGGCTGGAAACACCATATATTTT. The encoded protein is CAISGDRGAGNTIYF.

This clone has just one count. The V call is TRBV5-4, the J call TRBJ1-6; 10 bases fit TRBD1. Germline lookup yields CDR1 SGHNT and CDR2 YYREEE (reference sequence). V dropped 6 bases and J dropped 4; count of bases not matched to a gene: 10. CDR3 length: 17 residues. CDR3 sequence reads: CASTLGQGGIYNSPLHF. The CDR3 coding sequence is TGTGCCAGCACCCTAGGACAGGGGGGAATATATAATTCACCCCTCCACTTT.

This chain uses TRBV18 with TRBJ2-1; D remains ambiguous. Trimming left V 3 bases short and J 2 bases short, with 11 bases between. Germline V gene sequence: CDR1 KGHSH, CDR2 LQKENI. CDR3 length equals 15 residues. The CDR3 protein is CASSPLVLTYNEQFF. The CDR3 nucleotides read TGTGCCAGCTCACCCCTCGTCCTTACCTACAATGAGCAGTTCTTC. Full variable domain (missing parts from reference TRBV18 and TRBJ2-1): NAGVMQNPRHLVRRRGQEARLRCSPMKGHSHVYWYRQLPEEGLKFMVYLQKENIIDESGMPKERFSAEFPKEGPSILRIQQVVRGDSAAYFCASSPLVLTYNEQFFGPGTRLTVL.